The TCR beta chain described here comes from a study of T cell responses to AZD1222 COVID-19 vaccine. Study-level information: Pooled together were second doses at about 4 or about 12 weeks.

The method was immunoSEQ multiplex PCR; TCRdb's version includes in-frame clones alone and lacks a portion of them. This repertoire shows under 85,000 clones, roughly 90% found once; its top ten account for approximately 11%. The CDR3 extends over 16 amino acids. V gave up 4 bases and J gave up 7 bases, with 17 bases separating them. Germline values: CDR1 MDHEN, CDR2 SYDVKM. This chain connects TRBV28 to TRBJ1-6; D ambiguous. The specimen comprised peripheral blood, sampled on day 0 of AZD1222 vaccination. This receptor was identified in an adult in good health. The DNA for the CDR3 is TGTGCCAGCAGTTCCCTGGGGAAACAGCCGAATTCACCCCTCCACTTT. Translated, it gives CASSSLGKQPNSPLHF.